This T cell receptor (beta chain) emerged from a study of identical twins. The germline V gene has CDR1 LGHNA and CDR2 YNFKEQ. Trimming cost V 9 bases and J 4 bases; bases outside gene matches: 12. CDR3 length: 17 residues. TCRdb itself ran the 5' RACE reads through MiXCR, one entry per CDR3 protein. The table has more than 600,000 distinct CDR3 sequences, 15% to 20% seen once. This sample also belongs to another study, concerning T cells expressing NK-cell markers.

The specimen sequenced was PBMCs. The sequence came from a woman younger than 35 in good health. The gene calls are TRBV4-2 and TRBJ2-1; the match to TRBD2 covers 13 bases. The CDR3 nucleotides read TGTGCCAGGGCCCCTCGGGGGACTAGCGGGATTTACAATGAGCAGTTCTTC. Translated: CARAPRGTSGIYNEQFF.